The rows below give T cell receptor beta chains drawn from one sample of a study of shared clonotypes between healthy human individuals. The assay was immunoSEQ multiplex PCR, and TCRdb's table has in-frame clones only and misses some. This table holds about 2 million clones, roughly 94% found once. Sequencing was performed on naive CD4+ T cells sorted from blood. These receptors all come from a man younger than 30 in good health. Both conserved end residues are part of each CDR3. Each record gives: V gene, clone size, J gene, D gene, CDR3 DNA, CDR3 protein. D genes are given only for firm matches. Some rows have no size entry. The others give once, few or many, or a class for an expanded clone.

TRBV7-9	-	TRBJ2-5	TRBD2	TGTGCCAGCAGCATAAAGACTAGCGGGGGATCGGAGACCCAGTACTTC	CASSIKTSGGSETQYF
TRBV2	once	TRBJ1-2	TRBD1	TGTGCCAGCAGCTCCGGGACAGGGGGCTATGGCTACACCTTC	CASSSGTGGYGYTF
TRBV6-5	-	TRBJ2-7	TRBD2	TGTGCCAGCAGCAAGGGACTAGCGGTAACCTACGAGCAGTACTTC	CASSKGLAVTYEQYF
TRBV19	-	TRBJ1-6	-	TGTGCCAGTAGTATAGGGCAGGGTACTAATTCACCCCTCCACTTT	CASSIGQGTNSPLHF
TRBV7-2	-	TRBJ2-5	-	TGTGCCAGCAGCTTAGCGCCTTCCGGGGGCGGAGGGGAGACCCAGTACTTC	CASSLAPSGGGGETQYF
TRBV10-3	once	TRBJ2-1	-	TGTGCCATCACCCCTAGCGCTACGAGCTCCTACAATGAGCAGTTCTTC	CAITPSATSSYNEQFF
TRBV5-1	-	TRBJ1-5	-	TGCGCCAGCAGCCCCGAAGGGGATAGCAATCAGCCCCAGCATTTT	CASSPEGDSNQPQHF
TRBV7-9	few	TRBJ2-7	TRBD2	TGTGCCAGCAGTCAAAGACTAGCGGGAGACTACGAGCAGTACTTC	CASSQRLAGDYEQYF
TRBV5-4	-	TRBJ2-3	-	TGTGCCAGCAGTAGGGACTTCTCTAGCACAGATACGCAGTATTTT	CASSRDFSSTDTQYF
TRBV2	-	TRBJ2-2	-	TGTGCCAGCAGTGACGGCAGCCCCACCGGGGAGCTGTTTTTT	CASSDGSPTGELFF
TRBV4-1	-	TRBJ2-2	-	TGCGCCAGCAGCCAAGGATTAGTACGGGGTAACACCGGGGAGCTGTTTTTT	CASSQGLVRGNTGELFF
TRBV11-2	-	TRBJ1-5	TRBD1	TGTGCCAGCAGCTTAGCCACAGGGGGCGCGGGTCAGCCCCAGCATTTT	CASSLATGGAGQPQHF
TRBV5-1	-	TRBJ1-6	-	TGCGCCAGCAGCTTGGAGGCAGGAAGATTCAATTCACCCCTCCACTTT	CASSLEAGRFNSPLHF
TRBV28	-	TRBJ1-5	TRBD1	TGTGCCAGCAGTTTGACAGGGGGCTGGCAGCCCCAGCATTTT	CASSLTGGWQPQHF
TRBV30	-	TRBJ1-2	-	TGTGCCTGGAGTGTAGGATCTTACTATGGCTACACCTTC	CAWSVGSYYGYTF
TRBV5-1	-	TRBJ2-2	TRBD1	TGCGCCAGCAGCCTGACAGGGGGTCCCGGGGAGCTGTTTTTT	CASSLTGGPGELFF
TRBV5-6	once	TRBJ2-6	-	TGTGCCAGCAGCTTAAGCCGAGGGTGGCTTAGCTCTGGGGCCAACGTCCTGACTTTC	CASSLSRGWLSSGANVLTF